The T cell receptor beta chain under discussion was sequenced for a study of cytomegalovirus exposure and HLA in healthy donors. Study conclusions and caveats: In a later analysis, HLA-associated TCR beta chains were more clonally expanded than equally common others. TCR beta V- and J-gene trimming, according to a later analysis, was linked to a missense DCLRE1C variant. Previously analyzed data showed that most TCR beta V segments were productive at a frequency of about 87% or about 30%. The authors listed 164 TCR beta chains as cytomegalovirus-associated.

With 60 Vbeta and 13 Jbeta primers, the PCR was carried out. Clones were read by immunoSEQ multiplex PCR, and TCRdb kept only the in-frame ones, dropping some. The profile shows under 200,000 clones, around four fifths of them singletons. The CDR3 extends over 16 amino acids. In germline, CDR1 is LGHNA, CDR2 YSLEER. With 3 bases clipped from V and 7 bases from J, the junction kept 12 bases outside the gene matches. Comment on this clone: Its matching antigen is unknown.

This receptor was taken from a man aged 25-40 years in good health and CMV-seronegative. The genes are TRBV4-3 and TRBJ2-1; 7 nucleotides match TRBD1. What was sequenced was PBMCs. CDR3 sequence (DNA): TGCGCCAGCAGCCAGGGGCGTAGGGGGCAACTGAATGAGCAGTTCTTC. Its protein is CASSQGRRGQLNEQFF.